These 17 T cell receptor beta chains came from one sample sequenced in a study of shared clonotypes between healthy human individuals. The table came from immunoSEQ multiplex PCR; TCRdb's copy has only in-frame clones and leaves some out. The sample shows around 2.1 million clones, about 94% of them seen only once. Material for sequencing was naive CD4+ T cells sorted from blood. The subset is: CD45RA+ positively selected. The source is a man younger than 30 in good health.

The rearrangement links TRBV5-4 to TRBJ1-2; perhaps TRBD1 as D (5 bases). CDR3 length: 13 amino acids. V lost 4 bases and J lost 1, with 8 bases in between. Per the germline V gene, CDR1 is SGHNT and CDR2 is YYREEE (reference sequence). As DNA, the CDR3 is TGTGCCAGCAGCCCGGACAATAACTATGGCTACACCTTC. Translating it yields CASSPDNNYGYTF.

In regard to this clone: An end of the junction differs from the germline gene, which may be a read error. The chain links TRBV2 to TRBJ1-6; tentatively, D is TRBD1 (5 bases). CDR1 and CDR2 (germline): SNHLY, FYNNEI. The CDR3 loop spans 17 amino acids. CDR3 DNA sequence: TGTGCCAGCAGTCAAGCCGACCCCGGGACGTATAATTCACCCCTCCACTTT. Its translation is CASSQADPGTYNSPLHF.

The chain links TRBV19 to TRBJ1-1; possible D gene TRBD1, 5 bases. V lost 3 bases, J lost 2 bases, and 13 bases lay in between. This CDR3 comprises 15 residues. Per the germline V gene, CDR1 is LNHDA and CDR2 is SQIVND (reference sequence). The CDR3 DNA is TGTGCCAGTAGTATTTCGGGGGAAGTCAACACTGAAGCTTTCTTT. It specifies CASSISGEVNTEAFF.

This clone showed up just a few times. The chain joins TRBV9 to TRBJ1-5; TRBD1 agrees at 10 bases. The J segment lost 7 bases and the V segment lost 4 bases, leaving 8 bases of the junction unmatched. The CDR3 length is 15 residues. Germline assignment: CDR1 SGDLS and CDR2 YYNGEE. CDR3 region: CASSTGQGESQPQHF. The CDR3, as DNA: TGTGCCAGCAGCACAGGACAGGGGGAGAGCCAGCCCCAGCATTTT.

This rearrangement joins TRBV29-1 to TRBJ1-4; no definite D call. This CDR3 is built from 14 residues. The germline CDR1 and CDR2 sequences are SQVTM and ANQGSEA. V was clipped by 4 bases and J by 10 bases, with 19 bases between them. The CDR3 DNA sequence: TGCAGCGTTGTCTTAAGCGCTTCCCTGGGAAAACTGTTTTTT. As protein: CSVVLSASLGKLFF.

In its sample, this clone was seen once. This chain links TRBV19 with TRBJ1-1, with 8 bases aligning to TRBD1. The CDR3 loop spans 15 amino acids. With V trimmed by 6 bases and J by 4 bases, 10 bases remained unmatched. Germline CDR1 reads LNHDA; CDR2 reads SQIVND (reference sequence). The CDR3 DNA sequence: TGTGCCAGTAGGGAAGAGCAGACAGGGGTCACTGAAGCTTTCTTT. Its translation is CASREEQTGVTEAFF.

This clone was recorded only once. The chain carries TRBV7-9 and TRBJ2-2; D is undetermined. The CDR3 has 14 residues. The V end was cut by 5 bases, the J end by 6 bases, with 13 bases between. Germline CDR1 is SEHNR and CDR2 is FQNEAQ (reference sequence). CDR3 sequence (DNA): TGTGCCAGCAGCCCCACCCAGGCCTCCGGGGAGCTGTTTTTT. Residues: CASSPTQASGELFF.

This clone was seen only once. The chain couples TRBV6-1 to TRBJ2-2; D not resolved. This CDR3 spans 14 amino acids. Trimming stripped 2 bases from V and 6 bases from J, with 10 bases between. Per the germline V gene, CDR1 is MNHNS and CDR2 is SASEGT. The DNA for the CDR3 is TGTGCCAGCAGTGAACAGCGAACGGCCGGGGAGCTGTTTTTT. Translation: CASSEQRTAGELFF.

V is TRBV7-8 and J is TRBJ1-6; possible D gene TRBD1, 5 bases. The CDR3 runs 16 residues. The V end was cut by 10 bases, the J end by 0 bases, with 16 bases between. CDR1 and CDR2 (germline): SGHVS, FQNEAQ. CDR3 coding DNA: TGTGCCACCTATAGGGACTCGAGCTCCTATAATTCACCCCTCCACTTT. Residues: CATYRDSSSYNSPLHF.

The CDR3 sequence: CASTQNTEAFF. The DNA for the CDR3 is TGCGCCAGCACCCAGAACACTGAAGCTTTCTTT. This chain joins TRBV10-2 and TRBJ1-1; D remains ambiguous. CDR1 WSHSY and CDR2 SAAADI come from the germline V gene. V lost 7 bases and J 1 base, leaving 4 bases between the germline ends. The CDR3 runs 11 residues.

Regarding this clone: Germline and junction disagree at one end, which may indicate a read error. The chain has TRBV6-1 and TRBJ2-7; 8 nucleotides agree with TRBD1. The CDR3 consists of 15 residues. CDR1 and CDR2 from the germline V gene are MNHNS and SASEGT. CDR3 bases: TGTGCCAGCAGTGAAGCGGGGACAGGCTCCAACGAGCAGTACTTC. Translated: CASSEAGTGSNEQYF.

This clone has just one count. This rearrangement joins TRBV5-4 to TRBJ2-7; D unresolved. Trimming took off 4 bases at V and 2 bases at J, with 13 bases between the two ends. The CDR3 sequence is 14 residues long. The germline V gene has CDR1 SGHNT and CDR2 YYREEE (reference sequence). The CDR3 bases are TGTGCCAGCAGCCCCCTGCCTGGCGCCTACGAGCAGTACTTC. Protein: CASSPLPGAYEQYF.

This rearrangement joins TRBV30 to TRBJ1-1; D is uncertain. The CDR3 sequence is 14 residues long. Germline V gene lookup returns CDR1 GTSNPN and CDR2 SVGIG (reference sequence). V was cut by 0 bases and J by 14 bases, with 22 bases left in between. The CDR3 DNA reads TGTGCCTGGAGTGTACCAGGCACCCCCGACGGGTGCTTCTTT. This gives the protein CAWSVPGTPDGCFF.

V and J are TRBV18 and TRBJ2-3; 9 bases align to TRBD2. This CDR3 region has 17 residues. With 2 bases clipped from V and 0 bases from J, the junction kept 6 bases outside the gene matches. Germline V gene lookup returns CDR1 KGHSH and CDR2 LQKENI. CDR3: CASSPRASGVSTDTQYF. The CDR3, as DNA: TGTGCCAGCTCACCAAGGGCTAGCGGGGTTAGCACAGATACGCAGTATTTT.

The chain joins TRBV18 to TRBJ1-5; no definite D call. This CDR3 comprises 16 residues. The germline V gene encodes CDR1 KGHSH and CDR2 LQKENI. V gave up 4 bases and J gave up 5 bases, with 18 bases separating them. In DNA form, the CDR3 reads TGTGCCAGCTCACTAATGGCCCTAGGAGGTTATCAGCCCCAGCATTTT. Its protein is CASSLMALGGYQPQHF. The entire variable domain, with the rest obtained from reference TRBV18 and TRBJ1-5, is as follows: NAGVMQNPRHLVRRRGQEARLRCSPMKGHSHVYWYRQLPEEGLKFMVYLQKENIIDESGMPKERFSAEFPKEGPSILRIQQVVRGDSAAYFCASSLMALGGYQPQHFGDGTRLSIL.

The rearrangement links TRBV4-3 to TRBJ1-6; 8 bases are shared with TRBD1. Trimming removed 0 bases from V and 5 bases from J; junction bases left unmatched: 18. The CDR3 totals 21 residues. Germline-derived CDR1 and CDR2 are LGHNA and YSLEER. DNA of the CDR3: TGCGCCAGCAGCCAAGAAATAGGGACAGGTCCGTCGAAGAGTCATAATTCACCCCTCCACTTT. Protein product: CASSQEIGTGPSKSHNSPLHF.

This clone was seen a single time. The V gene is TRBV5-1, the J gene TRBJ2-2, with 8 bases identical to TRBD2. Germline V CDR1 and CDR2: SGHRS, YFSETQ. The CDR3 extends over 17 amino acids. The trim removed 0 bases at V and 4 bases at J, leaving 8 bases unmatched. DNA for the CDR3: TGCGCCAGCAGCTTGGCCACGGGGGGGCGCGTCACCGGGGAGCTGTTTTTT. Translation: CASSLATGGRVTGELFF.